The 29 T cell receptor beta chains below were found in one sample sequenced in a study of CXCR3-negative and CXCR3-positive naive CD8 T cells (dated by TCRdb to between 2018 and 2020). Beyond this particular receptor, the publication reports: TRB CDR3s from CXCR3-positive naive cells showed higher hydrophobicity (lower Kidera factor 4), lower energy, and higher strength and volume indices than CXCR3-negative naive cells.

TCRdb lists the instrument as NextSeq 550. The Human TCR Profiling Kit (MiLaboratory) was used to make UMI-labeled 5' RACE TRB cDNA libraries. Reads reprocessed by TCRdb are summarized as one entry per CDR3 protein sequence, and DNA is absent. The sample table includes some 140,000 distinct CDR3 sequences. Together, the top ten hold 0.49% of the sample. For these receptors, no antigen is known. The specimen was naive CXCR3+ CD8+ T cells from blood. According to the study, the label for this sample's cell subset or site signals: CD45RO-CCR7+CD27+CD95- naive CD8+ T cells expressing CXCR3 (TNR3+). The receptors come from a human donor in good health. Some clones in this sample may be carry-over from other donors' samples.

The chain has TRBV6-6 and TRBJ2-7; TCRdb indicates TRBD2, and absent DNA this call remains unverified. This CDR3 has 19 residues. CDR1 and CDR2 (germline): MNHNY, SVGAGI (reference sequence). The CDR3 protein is CASSYPGLAGSVASYEQYF.

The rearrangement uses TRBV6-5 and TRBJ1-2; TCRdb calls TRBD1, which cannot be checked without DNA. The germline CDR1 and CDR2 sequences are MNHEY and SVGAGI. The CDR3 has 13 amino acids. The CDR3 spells CASSRQGSYGYTF.

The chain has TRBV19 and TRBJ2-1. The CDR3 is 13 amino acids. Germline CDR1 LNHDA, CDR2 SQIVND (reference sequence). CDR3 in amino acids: CASSLGVGNEQFF.

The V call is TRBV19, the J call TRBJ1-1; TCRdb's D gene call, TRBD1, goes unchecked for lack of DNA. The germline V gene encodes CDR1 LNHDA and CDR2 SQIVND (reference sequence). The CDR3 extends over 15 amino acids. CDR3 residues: CASRETGRLNTEAFF.

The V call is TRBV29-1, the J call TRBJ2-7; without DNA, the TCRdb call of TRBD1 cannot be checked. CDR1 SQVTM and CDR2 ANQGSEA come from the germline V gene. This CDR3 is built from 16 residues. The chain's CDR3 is CSVIKGDGQGTYEQYF.

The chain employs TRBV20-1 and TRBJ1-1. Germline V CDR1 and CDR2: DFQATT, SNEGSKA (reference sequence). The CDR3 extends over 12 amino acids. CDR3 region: CSASETSIEAFF.

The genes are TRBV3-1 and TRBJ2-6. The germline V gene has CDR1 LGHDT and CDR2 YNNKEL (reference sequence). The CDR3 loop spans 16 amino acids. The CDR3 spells CASSQEFASGANVLTF.

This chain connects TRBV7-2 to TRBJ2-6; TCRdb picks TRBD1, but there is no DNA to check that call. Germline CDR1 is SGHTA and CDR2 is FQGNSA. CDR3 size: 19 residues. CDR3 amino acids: CASSLDLTGGTSGANVLTF.

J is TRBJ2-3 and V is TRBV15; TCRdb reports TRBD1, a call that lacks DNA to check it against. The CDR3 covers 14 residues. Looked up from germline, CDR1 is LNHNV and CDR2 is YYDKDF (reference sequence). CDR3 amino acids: CATSGTGATDTQYF.

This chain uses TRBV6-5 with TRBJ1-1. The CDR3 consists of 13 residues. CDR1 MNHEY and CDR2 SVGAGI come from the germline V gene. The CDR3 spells CASSYSRDTEAFF.

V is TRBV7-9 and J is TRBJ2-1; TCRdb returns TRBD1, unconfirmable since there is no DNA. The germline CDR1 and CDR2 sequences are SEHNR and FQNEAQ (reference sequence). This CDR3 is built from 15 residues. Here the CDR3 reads CASSLDITGNNEQFF.

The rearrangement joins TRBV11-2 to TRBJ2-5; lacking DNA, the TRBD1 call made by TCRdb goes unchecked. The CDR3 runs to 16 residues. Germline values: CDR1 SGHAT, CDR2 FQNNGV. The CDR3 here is CASSSFLHRDGETQYF.

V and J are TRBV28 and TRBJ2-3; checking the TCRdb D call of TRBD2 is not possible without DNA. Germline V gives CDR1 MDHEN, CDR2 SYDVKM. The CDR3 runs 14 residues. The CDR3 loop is CASSLTLGTDTQYF. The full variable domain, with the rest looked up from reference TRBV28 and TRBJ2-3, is DVKVTQSSRYLVKRTGEKVFLECVQDMDHENMFWYRQDPGLGLRLIYFSYDVKMKEKGDIPEGYSVSREKKERFSLILESASTNQTSMYLCASSLTLGTDTQYFGPGTRLTVL.

CDR3 in amino acids: CSARPRGGSSYEQYF. J is TRBJ2-7 and V is TRBV20-1; TCRdb outputs TRBD2, but without DNA this stays unchecked. Per the germline V gene, CDR1 is DFQATT and CDR2 is SNEGSKA (reference sequence). There are 15 residues in the CDR3.

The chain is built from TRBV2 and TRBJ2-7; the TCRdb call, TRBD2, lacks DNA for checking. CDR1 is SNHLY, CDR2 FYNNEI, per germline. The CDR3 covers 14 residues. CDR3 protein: CASNALREVYEQYF.

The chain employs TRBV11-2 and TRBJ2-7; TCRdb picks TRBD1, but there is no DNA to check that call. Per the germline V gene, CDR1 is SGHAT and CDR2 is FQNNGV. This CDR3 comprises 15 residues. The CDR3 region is CASSPAGTGGDEQYF.

The CDR3 here is CASSKDRENEQFF. The chain links TRBV11-2 to TRBJ2-1; the D gene TCRdb calls, TRBD1, cannot be checked with no DNA. Per germline, CDR1 SGHAT and CDR2 FQNNGV. The CDR3 extends over 13 amino acids.

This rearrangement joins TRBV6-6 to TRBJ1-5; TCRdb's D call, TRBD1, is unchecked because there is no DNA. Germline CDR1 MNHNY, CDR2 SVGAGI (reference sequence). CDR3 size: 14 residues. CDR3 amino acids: CASSRTVSNQPQHF.

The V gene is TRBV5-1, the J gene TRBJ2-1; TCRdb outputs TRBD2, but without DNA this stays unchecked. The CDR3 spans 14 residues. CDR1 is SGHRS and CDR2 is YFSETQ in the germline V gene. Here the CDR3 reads CASSTGTSPNEQFF. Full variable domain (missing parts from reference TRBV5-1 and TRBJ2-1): KAGVTQTPRYLIKTRGQQVTLSCSPISGHRSVSWYQQTPGQGLQFLFEYFSETQRNKGNFPGRFSGRQFSNSRSEMNVSTLELGDSALYLCASSTGTSPNEQFFGPGTRLTVL.

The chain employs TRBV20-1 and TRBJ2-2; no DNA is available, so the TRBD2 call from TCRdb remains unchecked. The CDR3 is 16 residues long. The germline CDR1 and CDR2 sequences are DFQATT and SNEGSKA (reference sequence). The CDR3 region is CSARKTSGGWTGELFF.

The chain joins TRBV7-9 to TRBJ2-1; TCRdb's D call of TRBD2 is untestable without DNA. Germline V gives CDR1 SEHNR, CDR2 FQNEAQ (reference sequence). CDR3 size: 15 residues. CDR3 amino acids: CASSTGTSGDNEQFF.

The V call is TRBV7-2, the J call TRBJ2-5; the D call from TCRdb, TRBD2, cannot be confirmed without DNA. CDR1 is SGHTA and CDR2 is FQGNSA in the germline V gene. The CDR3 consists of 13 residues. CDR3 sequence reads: CASSLIPPETQYF.

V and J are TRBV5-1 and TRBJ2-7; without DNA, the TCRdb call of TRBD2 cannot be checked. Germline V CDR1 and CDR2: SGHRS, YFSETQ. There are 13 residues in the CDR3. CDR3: CASSSPGVYEQYF.

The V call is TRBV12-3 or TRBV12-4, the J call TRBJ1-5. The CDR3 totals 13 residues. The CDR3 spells CASSSNNGQPQHF.

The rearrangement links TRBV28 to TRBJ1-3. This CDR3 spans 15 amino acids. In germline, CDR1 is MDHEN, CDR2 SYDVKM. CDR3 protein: CASSFYAEMGNTIYF. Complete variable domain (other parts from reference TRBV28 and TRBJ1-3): DVKVTQSSRYLVKRTGEKVFLECVQDMDHENMFWYRQDPGLGLRLIYFSYDVKMKEKGDIPEGYSVSREKKERFSLILESASTNQTSMYLCASSFYAEMGNTIYFGEGSWLTVV.

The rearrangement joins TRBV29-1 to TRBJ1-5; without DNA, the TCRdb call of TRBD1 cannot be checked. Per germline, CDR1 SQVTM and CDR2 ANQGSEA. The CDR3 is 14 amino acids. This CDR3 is CSVKSTGAAQPQHF.

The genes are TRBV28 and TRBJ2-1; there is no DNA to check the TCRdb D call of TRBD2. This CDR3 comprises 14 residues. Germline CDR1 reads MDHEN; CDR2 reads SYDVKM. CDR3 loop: CASSTGTTANEQFF.

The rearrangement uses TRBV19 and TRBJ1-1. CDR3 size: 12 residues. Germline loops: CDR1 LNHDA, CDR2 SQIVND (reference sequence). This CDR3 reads CASSLRTTEAFF.

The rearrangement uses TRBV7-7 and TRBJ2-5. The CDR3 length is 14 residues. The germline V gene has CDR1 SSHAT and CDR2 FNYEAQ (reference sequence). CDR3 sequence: CASSPAMYQETHYF. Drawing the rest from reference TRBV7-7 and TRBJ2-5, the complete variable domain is GAGVSQSPRYKVTKRGQDVTLRCDPISSHATLYWYQQALGQGPEFLTYFNYEAQPDKSGLPSDRFSAERPEGSISTLTIQRTEQRDSAMYRCASSPAMYQETHYFGPGTRLLVL.